Listed here is a single T cell receptor beta chain. The data derive from a study of blood T cell repertoires in COVID-19. The method was immunoSEQ multiplex PCR; TCRdb's version includes in-frame clones alone and lacks a portion of them. The sample lists under 350,000 clones; 85% to 90% were seen once. Per germline, CDR1 PRHDT and CDR2 FYEKMQ (reference sequence). The CDR3 is made up of 15 amino acids. With 5 bases removed from V and 0 bases from J, the gap between germline ends came to 10 bases. The sequencing sample was made of peripheral blood. The chain has TRBV13 and TRBJ2-2; tentatively, D is TRBD1 (6 bases). The TCR originated in a man aged 40-55 years with acute or convalescent COVID-19. CDR3 residues: CASSVDSTNTGELFF. For the CDR3, the DNA is TGTGCCAGCAGCGTGGACAGTACGAACACCGGGGAGCTGTTTTTT.